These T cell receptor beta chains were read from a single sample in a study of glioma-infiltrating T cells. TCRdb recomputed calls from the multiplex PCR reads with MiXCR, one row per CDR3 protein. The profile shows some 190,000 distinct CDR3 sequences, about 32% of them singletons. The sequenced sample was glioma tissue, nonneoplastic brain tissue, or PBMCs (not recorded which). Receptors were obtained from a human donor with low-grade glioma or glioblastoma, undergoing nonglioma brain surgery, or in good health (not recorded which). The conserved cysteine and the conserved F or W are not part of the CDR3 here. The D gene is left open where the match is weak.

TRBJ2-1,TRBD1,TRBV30,ACKTGVGEQF
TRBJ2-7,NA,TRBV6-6,ASSYSSPKQGYEQY
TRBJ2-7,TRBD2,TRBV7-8,ASSLGGLAGVYEQY
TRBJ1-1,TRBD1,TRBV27,ASSPTGQGAIVTEAF
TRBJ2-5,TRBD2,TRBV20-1,SAGLAGGGGETQY
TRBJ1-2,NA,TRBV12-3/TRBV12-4,ASTILGNYGYT
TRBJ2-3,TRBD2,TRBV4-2,ASSPQRTSGPSQY
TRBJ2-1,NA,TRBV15,ATSRDPGGGSYNEQF
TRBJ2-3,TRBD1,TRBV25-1,ASSRMTGVTTDTQY
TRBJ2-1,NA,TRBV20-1,SAPPTGYHEQF
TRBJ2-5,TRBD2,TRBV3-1,ASSPQLRTSGTQETQY
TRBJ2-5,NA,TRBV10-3,AISTSGDAETQY
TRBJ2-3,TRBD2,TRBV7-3,ASSEGLGTDTQY
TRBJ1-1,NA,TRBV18,ASSPPMNTEAF
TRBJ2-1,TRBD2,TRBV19,ASRATSSGSSYNEQF
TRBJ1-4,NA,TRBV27,ASITLTVFCTNEKLF
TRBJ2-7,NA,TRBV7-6,ASSLAQQGKSETYEQY
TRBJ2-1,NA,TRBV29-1,SVSYYNEQF
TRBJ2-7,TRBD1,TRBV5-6,ASSSRTGITYEQY
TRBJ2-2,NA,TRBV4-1,ASSQVLNGELF
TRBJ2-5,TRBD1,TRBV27,ASSRTGTLRAPFQGTQY
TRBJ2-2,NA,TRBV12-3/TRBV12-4,ASTPTDSTGELF
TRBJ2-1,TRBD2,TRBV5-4,ASSPASGSYNEQF
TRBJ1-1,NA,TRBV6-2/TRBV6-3,ASSTPGEPNTEAF
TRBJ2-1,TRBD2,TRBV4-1,ASSQDGPLAGGTYNEQF
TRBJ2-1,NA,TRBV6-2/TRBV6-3,ASSYQLETEQF
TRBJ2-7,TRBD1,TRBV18,ASSPRTGSSYEQY
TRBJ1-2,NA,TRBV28,ASSTPSGIGCYT
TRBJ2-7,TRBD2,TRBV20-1,SASSGRSSYEQY
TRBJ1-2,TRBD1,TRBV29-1,SGGQGIGYT
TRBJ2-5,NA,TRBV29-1,SVENHRETQY
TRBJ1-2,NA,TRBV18,ASSPPFSRVINGYN
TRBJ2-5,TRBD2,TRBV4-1,ASSQDYGTSATETQY
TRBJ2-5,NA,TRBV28,ASSPSKQGTQY
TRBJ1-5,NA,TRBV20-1,SARDLQGIAQNQPQH
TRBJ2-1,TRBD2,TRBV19,ASSIGSGKSSYNEQF
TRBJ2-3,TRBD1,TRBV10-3,ASWTGGTDKQY
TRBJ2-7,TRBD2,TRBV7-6,ASSLRGTSGAYEQY
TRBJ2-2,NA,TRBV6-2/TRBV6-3,ANQDQNTGELF
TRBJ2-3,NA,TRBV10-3,AISESEGPDTQY
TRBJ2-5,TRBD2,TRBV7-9,ASRPRGGQETQY
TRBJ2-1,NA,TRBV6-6,ASSDASHF
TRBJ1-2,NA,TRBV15,ATSQTANYGYT
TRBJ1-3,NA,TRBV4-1,ASSQESQHTIY
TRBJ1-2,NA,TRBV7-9,ASSLREYGYT
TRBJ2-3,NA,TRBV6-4,ASRKDSAGADTQY
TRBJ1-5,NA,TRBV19,ASSILQGYSNQPQH
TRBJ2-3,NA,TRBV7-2,ASSLDVSIADTQY
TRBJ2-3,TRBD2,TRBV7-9,ASSPGAGASTDTQY
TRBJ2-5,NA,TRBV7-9,ASSLGVSGNQETQY
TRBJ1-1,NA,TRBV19,ASRHQIMNTEAF
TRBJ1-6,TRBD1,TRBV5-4,ASSTPGQGGSPLH
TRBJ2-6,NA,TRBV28,ATLKVPPSGANVLT
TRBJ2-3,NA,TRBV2,ASTDGARDTQY
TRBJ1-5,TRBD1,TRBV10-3,AISGGQGSNQPQH
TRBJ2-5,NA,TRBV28,ASSDGGTFQETQY
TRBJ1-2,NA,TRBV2,ASAVSSSYGYT
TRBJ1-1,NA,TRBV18,ASSQGRYTEAF
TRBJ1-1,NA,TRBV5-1,ASRAGGGSTEAF
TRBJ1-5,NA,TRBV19,ASSGGEAGNQPQH